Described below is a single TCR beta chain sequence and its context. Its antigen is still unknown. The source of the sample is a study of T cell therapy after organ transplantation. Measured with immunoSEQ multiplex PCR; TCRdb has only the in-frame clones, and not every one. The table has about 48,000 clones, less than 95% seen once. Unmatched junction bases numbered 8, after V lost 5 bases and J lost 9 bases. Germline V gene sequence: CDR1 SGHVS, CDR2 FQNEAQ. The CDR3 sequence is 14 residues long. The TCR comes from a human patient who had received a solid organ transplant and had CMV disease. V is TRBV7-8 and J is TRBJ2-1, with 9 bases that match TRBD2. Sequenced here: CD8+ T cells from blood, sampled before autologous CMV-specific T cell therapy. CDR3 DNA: TGTGCCAGCAGCCAGATAGCGGGGGTCAGTGAGCAGTTCTTC. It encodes CASSQIAGVSEQFF.